These T cell receptor beta chains were read from a single sample in a study of identical twins. TCRdb redid the calling of the 5' RACE reads with MiXCR, one entry per CDR3 protein. The sample lists around 650,000 distinct CDR3 sequences; 7.1% were seen once. The same specimen was also included in a second study, on yellow fever vaccine responses in identical twins.

Sequenced input: PBMCs. The receptor source for this set is a woman younger than 35 in good health. Each CDR3 is given with its conserved first and last residue. Each record gives: J gene, D gene, clone size, V gene, CDR3 protein, CDR3 DNA. The D gene is left open where the match is weak. The size field is filled for only some rows; it gives once, few, many or a size class.

TRBJ2-1,-,few,TRBV2,CASSEVGGSGSYNEQFF,TGTGCCAGCAGTGAAGTAGGAGGGAGTGGCTCCTACAATGAGCAGTTCTTC
TRBJ2-1,TRBD2,many,TRBV9,CASSVGTSGIFNEQFF,TGTGCCAGCAGCGTCGGGACTAGCGGGATTTTCAATGAGCAGTTCTTC
TRBJ1-2,TRBD1,many,TRBV12-3/TRBV12-4,CASSLTSTGVHGYTF,TGTGCCAGCAGTTTAACGTCGACAGGGGTTCATGGCTACACCTTC
TRBJ2-7,TRBD2,many,TRBV12-3/TRBV12-4,CASSFRLAGVGEQYF,TGTGCCAGCAGTTTTAGACTAGCGGGAGTTGGAGAGCAGTACTTC
TRBJ2-4,TRBD1,few,TRBV10-1,CASSEGPGDRGEGAKNIQYF,TGCGCCAGCAGTGAAGGCCCTGGGGACAGGGGTGAAGGAGCCAAAAACATTCAGTACTTC
TRBJ2-2,TRBD2,-,TRBV3-1,CACKARPSGKRDTGELFF,TGTGCCTGCAAAGCCCGACCTAGCGGAAAAAGGGACACCGGGGAGCTGTTTTTT
TRBJ2-5,TRBD2,many,TRBV7-2,CASSLQRGQETQYF,TGTGCCAGCAGCTTACAGCGGGGTCAAGAGACCCAGTACTTC
TRBJ2-7,TRBD2,-,TRBV7-8,CASSLAGLAATAPYEQYF,TGTGCCAGCAGCTTAGCGGGGCTAGCGGCTACGGCCCCCTACGAGCAGTACTTC
TRBJ2-3,-,few,TRBV27,CASSLSGDTFDTQYF,TGTGCCAGCAGTTTATCGGGGGACACCTTTGATACGCAGTATTTT
TRBJ1-5,-,many,TRBV2,CASKTGRTNQPQHF,TGTGCCAGCAAAACGGGACGTACTAATCAGCCCCAGCATTTT
TRBJ1-5,-,few,TRBV6-1,CASRVHSNQPQHF,TGTGCCAGCAGGGTACATAGCAATCAGCCCCAGCATTTT
TRBJ2-1,TRBD2,-,TRBV2,CATGRGNNEQFF,TGTGCCACCGGGCGGGGGAACAATGAGCAGTTCTTC
TRBJ2-2,-,many,TRBV12-3/TRBV12-4,CASSLPSRGYTGELFF,TGTGCCAGCAGTCTCCCCTCGAGGGGGTACACCGGGGAGCTGTTTTTT
TRBJ1-6,TRBD1,many,TRBV20-1,CSARGDRDSPLHF,TGCAGTGCTAGGGGGGACAGGGACTCACCCCTCCACTTT
TRBJ2-1,-,-,TRBV10-3,CAISGGLRAYNEQFF,TGTGCCATCAGTGGAGGGCTTCGCGCCTACAATGAGCAGTTCTTC
TRBJ2-3,TRBD2,few,TRBV28,CASSTGTSGSRGDTQYF,TGTGCCAGCAGTACTGGGACTAGCGGGAGCCGGGGAGATACGCAGTATTTT
TRBJ2-1,-,few,TRBV20-1,CSAREILESSYNEQFF,TGCAGTGCTAGAGAGATCTTGGAGAGCTCCTACAATGAGCAGTTCTTC
TRBJ2-3,-,-,TRBV7-3,CASSLIYYTDTQYF,TGTGCCAGCAGCTTAATCTACTACACAGATACGCAGTATTTT
TRBJ2-1,TRBD1,few,TRBV4-1,CASSQNDRDRIYNEQFF,TGCGCCAGCAGCCAAAATGACCGGGACAGAATCTACAATGAGCAGTTCTTC
TRBJ2-2,TRBD1,-,TRBV15,CATSRPRDRGFTGELFF,TGTGCCACCAGCAGACCCAGAGACAGGGGGTTCACCGGGGAGCTGTTTTTT
TRBJ2-5,TRBD1,many,TRBV28,CASTRTGQETQYF,TGTGCCAGCACCCGGACAGGCCAAGAGACCCAGTACTTC
TRBJ1-2,-,-,TRBV6-1,CASSDFPGANYGYTF,TGTGCCAGCAGTGATTTCCCGGGTGCAAACTATGGCTACACCTTC
TRBJ2-1,TRBD2,many,TRBV9,CASSVSEFFRPASGIPRSYNEQFF,TGTGCCAGCAGCGTATCGGAGTTCTTTCGTCCGGCTAGCGGGATTCCCCGCTCCTACAATGAGCAGTTCTTC
TRBJ2-1,TRBD2,few,TRBV27,CASIRTSGAYNEQFF,TGTGCCAGCATTCGGACTAGCGGGGCCTACAATGAGCAGTTCTTC
TRBJ1-1,-,few,TRBV20-1,CSVRTQDGQNTEAFF,TGCAGTGTCCGGACCCAAGATGGACAGAACACTGAAGCTTTCTTT
TRBJ2-5,TRBD1,few,TRBV4-1,CASSPDRGLETQYF,TGCGCCAGCAGCCCGGACAGGGGCCTGGAGACCCAGTACTTC
TRBJ2-1,TRBD2,few,TRBV15,CATSRPGLAEFRNEQFF,TGTGCCACCAGCAGACCGGGACTAGCGGAATTCCGCAATGAGCAGTTCTTC
TRBJ2-2,-,-,TRBV12-3/TRBV12-4,CASSPGTGGELFF,TGTGCCAGCAGTCCGGGGACTGGCGGGGAGCTGTTTTTT
TRBJ1-4,-,many,TRBV11-2,CASSLVGRPFEKLFF,TGTGCCAGCAGCCTAGTGGGCAGGCCTTTTGAAAAACTGTTTTTT
TRBJ2-1,-,-,TRBV4-1,CASSQGGASGNYNEQFF,TGCGCCAGCAGCCAAGGGGGGGCTAGCGGAAACTACAATGAGCAGTTCTTC
TRBJ1-1,-,many,TRBV12-3/TRBV12-4,CASTSLGVDTEAFF,TGTGCCAGCACCTCCCTCGGGGTCGACACTGAAGCTTTCTTT
TRBJ2-1,TRBD1,few,TRBV10-3,CAIGTGQGNYNEQFF,TGTGCCATCGGAACGGGACAGGGGAACTACAATGAGCAGTTCTTC
TRBJ2-3,-,-,TRBV20-1,CSARLWDTQYF,TGCAGTGCTAGACTATGGGATACGCAGTATTTT
TRBJ1-4,-,-,TRBV28,CASSMTATNEKLFF,TGTGCCAGCAGTATGACAGCAACTAATGAAAAACTGTTTTTT
TRBJ2-3,-,many,TRBV2,CASKDTVLHTQYF,TGTGCCAGCAAGGATACCGTCCTCCATACGCAGTATTTT
TRBJ2-5,-,few,TRBV28,CASRTTGEGTQYF,TGTGCCAGCAGGACAACAGGGGAGGGGACCCAGTACTTC
TRBJ2-3,TRBD1,few,TRBV6-5,CASSYMDRVGDTQYF,TGTGCCAGCAGTTACATGGACAGGGTCGGTGATACGCAGTATTTT
TRBJ2-3,TRBD1,-,TRBV19,CASNLGQGTTDTQYF,TGTGCCAGTAACCTGGGACAGGGGACAACAGATACGCAGTATTTT
TRBJ2-1,TRBD1,-,TRBV5-6,CASSDPDRGLYNEQFF,TGTGCCAGCAGCGACCCGGACAGGGGGCTCTACAATGAGCAGTTCTTC
TRBJ2-1,TRBD2,many,TRBV6-5,CASSYSGLAGSYNEQFF,TGTGCCAGCAGTTACTCTGGGCTAGCGGGGTCCTACAATGAGCAGTTCTTC
TRBJ2-7,-,few,TRBV7-9,CASSLPLGGSSEQYF,TGTGCCAGCAGCTTACCGTTGGGGGGCTCGAGCGAGCAGTACTTC
TRBJ2-2,-,few,TRBV10-2,CASSSLATDVNTGELFF,TGCGCCAGCAGCTCCCTAGCGACTGACGTGAACACCGGGGAGCTGTTTTTT
TRBJ2-3,-,-,TRBV5-1,CASSLEAKGVGTQYF,TGCGCCAGCAGCTTGGAGGCCAAGGGTGTAGGTACGCAGTATTTT
TRBJ2-2,-,few,TRBV3-1,CASSQPGGELFF,TGTGCCAGCAGCCAACCTGGCGGGGAGCTGTTTTTT
TRBJ1-1,-,-,TRBV20-1,CSASRGYWDTEAFF,TGCAGTGCTAGCCGGGGCTATTGGGACACTGAAGCTTTCTTT
TRBJ2-7,-,many,TRBV11-2,CASSLRWEQYF,TGTGCCAGCAGCTTACGATGGGAGCAGTACTTC
TRBJ2-1,TRBD2,few,TRBV4-1,CASSQMLAGGLSSYNEQFF,TGCGCCAGCAGCCAAATGCTAGCGGGGGGCCTCAGCTCCTACAATGAGCAGTTCTTC